The 16 T cell receptor beta chains presented below share a single source sample, sequenced in a study of T cells in Graves' hyperthyroidism and ophthalmopathy. The source material, RNA transcripts, was used to amplify TCR beta CDR3 regions. During a first-round RT-PCR of the TCR CDR3, the HTBI primer set was used. TCRdb fed the multiplex PCR reads into MiXCR, producing one record per CDR3 protein. The table records hundreds of thousands of distinct CDR3 sequences, over 12% of them present only once. The sequencing sample was made of blood. Every receptor here comes from a man younger than 35 with Graves' ophthalmopathy.

The rearrangement uses TRBV28 and TRBJ2-2; 7 nucleotides match TRBD1. Unmatched junction bases numbered 9, after V lost 6 bases and J lost 5 bases. The CDR3 contains 15 residues. CDR1 MDHEN and CDR2 SYDVKM come from the germline V gene. This CDR3 reads CASSTTGDTTGELFF. The CDR3 nucleotides are TGTGCCAGCAGCACTACAGGGGATACGACCGGGGAGCTGTTTTTT.

The rearrangement uses TRBV29-1 and TRBJ1-2, with D possibly matching TRBD1 (6 bases). Germline lookup yields CDR1 SQVTM and CDR2 ANQGSEA. Deletions cut 6 bases from V and 8 bases from J, with 16 bases between. The CDR3 is 12 amino acids. The CDR3 nucleotides are TGCAGCGTCTTAACAGGGATCGGCGGCTACACCTTC. Amino acid sequence: CSVLTGIGGYTF.

This clonotype was seen repeatedly, ten times or more. The chain couples TRBV20-1 to TRBJ1-5, with D perhaps matching TRBD1 (5 bases). The CDR3 is 15 amino acids. V was clipped by 6 bases and J by 2 bases, with 17 bases between them. The germline gives CDR1 DFQATT, CDR2 SNEGSKA (reference sequence). Here the CDR3 reads CSASPGPGGNQPQHF. The CDR3 DNA is TGCAGTGCCTCACCGGGGCCGGGGGGCAATCAGCCCCAGCATTTT.

This clonotype has ten or more counts. The chain employs TRBV10-1 and TRBJ2-7; 7 nucleotides align to TRBD1. With V trimmed by 1 base and J by 0 bases, 3 bases remained unmatched. Per the germline V gene, CDR1 is WNHNN and CDR2 is SYGVQD (reference sequence). The CDR3 has 15 amino acids. The CDR3 loop is CASSEYRGSSYEQYF. The DNA of the CDR3 is TGCGCCAGCAGTGAGTACAGGGGAAGCTCCTACGAGCAGTACTTC.

With respect to this clonotype: Possible read error: a much larger clone is one base away. The CDR3 does not end in the conserved phenylalanine or tryptophan, so this is likely a read error. CDR3 amino acids: CSARDYQGKDTQYS. Here the CDR3 DNA reads TGCAGTGCTAGGGACTATCAGGGGAAAGATACGCAGTATTCT. The chain combines TRBV20-1 with TRBJ2-3, with D perhaps TRBD1 or TRBD2 (6 bases each). Germline CDR1 reads DFQATT; CDR2 reads SNEGSKA (reference sequence). The CDR3 is 14 amino acids. The V end was cut by 3 bases, the J end by 5 bases, with 15 bases between.

This clonotype showed up many times. The rearrangement links TRBV10-3 to TRBJ1-5; tentative D call: TRBD1 (5 bases). Trimming removed 3 bases at V and 5 bases at J, with 14 bases between. This CDR3 has 15 residues. CDR1 is ENHRY and CDR2 is SYGVKD in the germline V gene. CDR3 coding DNA: TGTGCCATCAGTGAATGGCAGGGAGGGGATCAGCCCCAGCATTTT. Translation gives CAISEWQGGDQPQHF.

This clonotype has at least ten counts. The rearrangement links TRBV29-1 to TRBJ2-1; no definite D call. Germline lookup yields CDR1 SQVTM and CDR2 ANQGSEA. CDR3 size: 12 residues. Trimming stripped 3 bases from V and 5 bases from J, with 8 bases between. The CDR3 loop is CSVEYGDNEQFF. The DNA of the CDR3 is TGCAGCGTTGAGTACGGCGACAATGAGCAGTTCTTC.

There are a few counts of this clonotype. This chain joins TRBV18 and TRBJ1-1; D remains ambiguous. The CDR3 consists of 12 residues. The V and J ends lost 5 bases and 4 bases respectively, with 8 bases between them. The V gene's germline CDR1 is KGHSH and CDR2 LQKENI. CDR3 residues: CASSTSGTEAFF. The CDR3 DNA reads TGTGCCAGCTCAACCAGCGGCACTGAAGCTTTCTTT.

The chain recombines TRBV5-1 with TRBJ2-3; 7 nucleotides line up with TRBD2. V dropped 5 bases and J dropped 3; count of bases not matched to a gene: 6. The length of the CDR3 is 14 residues. Germline loops: CDR1 SGHRS, CDR2 YFSETQ. CDR3 sequence reads: CASRAGAATDTQYF. The CDR3 nucleotides read TGCGCCAGCAGGGCGGGAGCGGCGACAGATACGCAGTATTTT.

V usage is TRBV4-2 and J usage is TRBJ2-1; D remains ambiguous. Per the germline V gene, CDR1 is LGHNA and CDR2 is YNFKEQ. CDR3 length equals 13 residues. Deletions cut 2 bases from V and 5 bases from J, with 7 bases between. The CDR3 DNA sequence: TGTGCCAGCAGCCAAATGCAGGACAATGAGCAGTTCTTC. Encoded protein: CASSQMQDNEQFF.

This clonotype was picked up a small number of times. This chain connects TRBV28 to TRBJ2-3; 11 positions agree with TRBD2. This CDR3 has 15 residues. Germline V CDR1 and CDR2: MDHEN, SYDVKM. The junction had 2 bases not matched to a gene; V was cut back by 6 bases and J by 0 bases. CDR3 bases: TGTGCCAGCAGAAGGACTAGCGGGAGCACAGATACGCAGTATTTT. Encoded protein: CASRRTSGSTDTQYF.

With respect to this clonotype: A much larger clone is a single base away; this may be a read error. The rearrangement links TRBV6-1 to TRBJ2-7; no clear D. Deletions cut 4 bases from V and 6 bases from J, with 19 bases between. The V gene's germline CDR1 is MNHNS and CDR2 SASEGT. The CDR3 is made up of 15 amino acids. CDR3 sequence reads: CASSASSTEWGEQYF. The DNA of the CDR3 is TGTGCCAGCAGTGCCTCCTCTACAGAGTGGGGCGAGCAGTACTTC.

This clonotype has a count of ten or more. This chain links TRBV7-9 with TRBJ1-2; no firm D call. The V gene's germline CDR1 is SEHNR and CDR2 FQNEAQ (reference sequence). The CDR3 is 12 residues long. The V end lost 1 base, the J end lost 5 bases, and 5 bases lay between the germline ends. This CDR3 is CASSLEAYGYTF. CDR3 DNA: TGTGCCAGCAGCTTAGAGGCGTATGGCTACACCTTC.

This clonotype was observed many times. The CDR3 sequence: CASSLFGGQETQYF. The CDR3 DNA is TGTGCCAGCAGTTTATTCGGCGGGCAAGAGACCCAGTACTTC. This chain joins TRBV27 and TRBJ2-5, with D perhaps matching TRBD2 (5 bases). Trimming took 1 base from V and 2 from J, leaving 8 bases between them. In germline, CDR1 is MNHEY, CDR2 SMNVEV (reference sequence). The CDR3 totals 14 residues.

This clonotype was recorded at least ten times. The V gene is TRBV15, the J gene TRBJ2-5, with TRBD1 identical over 11 bases. The CDR3 totals 15 residues. The germline CDR1 and CDR2 sequences are LNHNV and YYDKDF (reference sequence). The ends lost 5 bases at V and 1 base at J; junction bases unmatched: 3. CDR3 loop: CATSGDRGAQETQYF. The CDR3 nucleotides are TGTGCCACCAGCGGGGACAGGGGGGCCCAAGAGACCCAGTACTTC.

The chain combines TRBV19 with TRBJ2-7, with D maybe TRBD1 (5 bases). V was cut by 6 bases and J by 3 bases, with 12 bases left in between. The CDR3 is made up of 13 amino acids. Germline-derived CDR1 and CDR2 are LNHDA and SQIVND (reference sequence). The CDR3 is CASSPGILYEQYF. In nucleotides, the CDR3 is TGTGCCAGTAGCCCAGGGATCCTCTACGAGCAGTACTTC.